This entry is about one T cell receptor (beta chain). Its antigen is unknown. The V segment lost 3 bases and the J segment 9 bases; nucleotides outside the gene matches: 10. Germline CDR1 reads SGHNT; CDR2 reads YYREEE (reference sequence). This CDR3 has 15 residues. This entry belongs to a study of neoadjuvant nivolumab and ipilimumab in lung cancer. Findings and caveats of the study: Blood richness before therapy tracked richness in tumors resected after neoadjuvant therapy. TCR sequencing covered a small number of samples.

Clones were sequenced by immunoSEQ multiplex PCR, and TCRdb holds only the in-frame ones, with some missing. Altogether 45,000 to 55,000 clones are present, approximately 90% being singletons, with the ten largest covering about 3.5%. The genes are TRBV5-4 and TRBJ2-1, with 9 bases identical to TRBD1. The sequence was collected from an adult with non-small cell lung cancer. Some clones in this sample may be carry-over from other donors' samples. This specimen consisted of blood, obtained before neoadjuvant nivolumab, alone or with ipilimumab. CDR3: CASSSTGGASPEQFF. The CDR3 nucleotides read TGTGCCAGCAGCTCTACAGGGGGCGCATCGCCTGAGCAGTTCTTC.